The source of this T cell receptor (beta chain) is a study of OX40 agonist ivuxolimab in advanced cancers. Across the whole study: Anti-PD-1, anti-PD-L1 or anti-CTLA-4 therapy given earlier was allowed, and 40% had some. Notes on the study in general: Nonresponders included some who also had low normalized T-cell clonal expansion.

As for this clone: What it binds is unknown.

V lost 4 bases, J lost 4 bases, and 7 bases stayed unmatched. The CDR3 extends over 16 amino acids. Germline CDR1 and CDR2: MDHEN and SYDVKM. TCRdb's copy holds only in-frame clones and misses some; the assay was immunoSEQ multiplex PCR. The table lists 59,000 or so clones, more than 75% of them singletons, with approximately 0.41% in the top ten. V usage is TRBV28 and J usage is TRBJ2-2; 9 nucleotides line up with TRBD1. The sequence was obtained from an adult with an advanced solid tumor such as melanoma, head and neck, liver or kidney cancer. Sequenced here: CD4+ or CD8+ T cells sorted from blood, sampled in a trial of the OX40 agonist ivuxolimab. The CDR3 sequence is CASSSSGTGSTGELFF. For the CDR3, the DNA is TGTGCCAGCAGTTCCAGCGGGACAGGGTCCACCGGGGAGCTGTTTTTT.